This is a list of T cell receptor beta chains from one sample in a study of blood T cell repertoires in COVID-19. Method: immunoSEQ multiplex PCR; TCRdb's copy keeps in-frame clones and lacks some. Of under 300,000 clones in the sample, roughly 87% were seen once. Material for sequencing was PBMCs or T cells enriched from blood (not recorded which). The origin of the receptors is a woman between 25 and 40 years old with acute COVID-19. Each CDR3 is given with its conserved first and last residue. D genes are given only for firm matches. Expanded clones are given a class, and other clones once, few, many or no size at all.

clone_size j_call d_call v_call cdr3_nt cdr3_aa
. TRBJ1-2 . TRBV28 TGTGCCAGCAGTTTATACACCGGCGGATATGGCTACACCTTC CASSLYTGGYGYTF
. TRBJ1-5 . TRBV15 TGTGCCACCAGCAGAGATTTGGGGGCCGGTCAGCCCCAGCATTTT CATSRDLGAGQPQHF
. TRBJ2-1 TRBD2 TRBV7-3 TGTGCCAGCAGCTCGGGGGGGTCCTCCGGTGAGCAGTTCTTC CASSSGGSSGEQFF
. TRBJ2-7 TRBD2 TRBV6-5 TGTGCCAGCAGTCCCGGGACTAGCGTCTCCTACGAGCAGTACTTC CASSPGTSVSYEQYF
. TRBJ1-1 . TRBV28 TGTGCCAGCAAGTTGACAGGAGAGAACACTGAAGCTTTCTTT CASKLTGENTEAFF
. TRBJ1-1 . TRBV30 TGTGCCTGGACCTCCGCAGGGGTTTGGGCTGAAGCTTTCTTT CAWTSAGVWAEAFF
. TRBJ2-5 TRBD1 TRBV9 TGTGCCAGCAGCGTGACAGGGGAAGAGACCCAGTACTTC CASSVTGEETQYF
. TRBJ2-4 TRBD2 TRBV11-2 TGTGCCAGCAGCTTAGATCGGCGGGAGCGAGACATTCAGTACTTC CASSLDRRERDIQYF
few TRBJ2-6 . TRBV27 TGTGCCAGCAGCCCCGCGCAGGGAAGTTCCGGGGCCAACGTCCTGACTTTC CASSPAQGSSGANVLTF
. TRBJ2-3 TRBD2 TRBV9 TGTGCCAGCAGCGTGGGACTAGCGGGGGATACGCAGTATTTT CASSVGLAGDTQYF
. TRBJ2-7 . TRBV27 TGTGCCAGCAGCCAGGGGACCAGGCCGTACGAGCAGTACTTC CASSQGTRPYEQYF
few TRBJ1-4 TRBD1 TRBV5-5 TGTGCCAGCAGCCCGAGGACAGGAAGATCGAACGAAAAACTGTTTTTT CASSPRTGRSNEKLFF
. TRBJ2-5 . TRBV27 TGTGCCAGCAGGGTATCAGGGGAAGAGACCCAGTACTTC CASRVSGEETQYF
. TRBJ2-2 . TRBV3-1/TRBV3-2 TGTGCCAGCAGCCCCCGTCGGGGACAGAACACCGGGGAGCTGTTTTTT CASSPRRGQNTGELFF
. TRBJ2-2 TRBD2 TRBV15 TGTGCCACCAGCAGAGTCACGGGGACTAGCACCGGGGAGCTGTTTTTT CATSRVTGTSTGELFF
. TRBJ1-2 TRBD1 TRBV9 TGTGCCAGCAGCGTAGGGGACAGGGATGGCTACACCTTC CASSVGDRDGYTF
. TRBJ2-2 TRBD2 TRBV24-1 TGTGCCACCAGTGATCCGACTAGCGGGGGCACCGGGGAGCTGTTTTTT CATSDPTSGGTGELFF
once TRBJ1-2 TRBD1 TRBV29-1 TGCAGCGCCTCCGGACAGGGGGTAAGGGGCTACACCTTC CSASGQGVRGYTF
. TRBJ2-7 . TRBV28 TGTGCCAGCAGGGGGACAGGGACTAGCTCCTACGAGCAGTACTTC CASRGTGTSSYEQYF
. TRBJ2-2 TRBD2 TRBV28 TGTGCCAGCAGTTTAATAACTAGCGGGACAACCGGGGAGCTGTTTTTT CASSLITSGTTGELFF
. TRBJ2-2 TRBD1 TRBV7-2 TGTGCCAGCAGCTTAATAACAGGGGACACCGGGGAGCTGTTTTTT CASSLITGDTGELFF
once TRBJ2-7 . TRBV18 TGTGCCAGCTCACCAATTATCGGAGCCTACGAGCAGTACTTC CASSPIIGAYEQYF
. TRBJ1-1 TRBD1 TRBV4-1 TGCGCCAGCAGCCGTCTGGACAGGGAGAACACTGAAGCTTTCTTT CASSRLDRENTEAFF
. TRBJ1-1 . TRBV5-4 TGTGCCAGCAGCAGAGGGCGGGGAGGGGATAACACTGAAGCTTTCTTT CASSRGRGGDNTEAFF
. TRBJ2-5 TRBD2 TRBV7-7 TGTGCTAGCAGCTTTGGTCCGACTAGCTCAGAGACCCAGTACTTC CASSFGPTSSETQYF
. TRBJ2-7 . TRBV11-1 TGTGCCAGCAGCTCCCACGGCGGTAGGGGCTGGTACGAGCAGTACTTC CASSSHGGRGWYEQYF
. TRBJ1-5 . TRBV19 TGTGCCAGTAGTAACCCGGACAGAAATCAGCCCCAGCATTTT CASSNPDRNQPQHF
. TRBJ1-2 . TRBV5-1 TGCGCCAGCAGCTTCCAGGGTGTAGACTATGGCTACACCTTC CASSFQGVDYGYTF
. TRBJ2-6 . TRBV28 TGTGCCAGCAGCTTATTTCTCCCCTCTGGGGCCAACGTCCTGACTTTC CASSLFLPSGANVLTF
. TRBJ2-2 . TRBV6-6 TGTGCCAGCAGGTCAGGACAGAGCTCCGGGGAGCTGTTTTTT CASRSGQSSGELFF
. TRBJ1-5 . TRBV19 TGTGCCAGTAGTCAGAAAGCAGGCGGAGGTAGGGTCCAGCCCCAGCATTTT CASSQKAGGGRVQPQHF
. TRBJ2-7 . TRBV5-6 TGTGCCAGCAGCTCTGCAAGGAGCTCCTACGAGCAGTACTTC CASSSARSSYEQYF
few TRBJ1-1 . TRBV18 TGTGCCAGCTCACCAGCTGGCGGGCGGAACACTGAAGCTTTCTTT CASSPAGGRNTEAFF
. TRBJ2-3 . TRBV15 TGTGCCACCAGCAGAGGCGGCACAGATACGCAGTATTTT CATSRGGTDTQYF
. TRBJ1-4 TRBD1 TRBV6-5 TGTGCCAGCAGGGACAGGGGAGGAAATGAAAAACTGTTTTTT CASRDRGGNEKLFF
. TRBJ1-5 . TRBV6-1 TGTGCCAGCAGATCGGGCGATGGGGGGCAGCCCCAGCATTTT CASRSGDGGQPQHF
once TRBJ2-3 . TRBV19 TGTGCCAGTAGCGCGTCAGATACGCAGTATTTT CASSASDTQYF
. TRBJ2-7 . TRBV6-5 TGTGCCAGCACTTCAGGACTTCGTGAGACCCACGAGCAGTACTTC CASTSGLRETHEQYF
once TRBJ2-7 TRBD1 TRBV5-4 TGTGCCAGCAGCAGGACAGGGCTCGAGCAGTACTTC CASSRTGLEQYF
. TRBJ2-6 TRBD1 TRBV4-3 TGCGCCAGCAGCCAAGATAGCAGGGGGCCCTCTGGGGCCAACGTCCTGACTTTC CASSQDSRGPSGANVLTF
once TRBJ1-3 TRBD1 TRBV5-5 TGTGCCAGCTTTCGGGACAGGCACTCTGGAAACACCATATATTTT CASFRDRHSGNTIYF
. TRBJ1-4 TRBD1 TRBV23-1 TGCGCCAGCAGTCAAGGGACAGCGACAAATGAAAAACTGTTTTTT CASSQGTATNEKLFF
. TRBJ2-5 TRBD2 TRBV7-6 TGTGCCAGCAGCTTCCCAGCGGGGGGGCCGGAGACCCAGTACTTC CASSFPAGGPETQYF
. TRBJ1-1 . TRBV28 TGTGCCAGCAGTTCAGGGTTTACTGAAGCTTTCTTT CASSSGFTEAFF
. TRBJ2-5 . TRBV29-1 TGCAGCGTTGAATTCAGCCAAGAGACCCAGTACTTC CSVEFSQETQYF
. TRBJ1-6 . TRBV7-9 TGTGCCAGCAGCTTAGTCGCGGGAGCGGGGGGCTCACCCCTCCACTTT CASSLVAGAGGSPLHF
. TRBJ2-1 . TRBV4-1 TGCGCCAGCAGCCAAGGGCGGTTCAAGTTCTTC CASSQGRFKFF
. TRBJ2-7 TRBD2 TRBV7-2 TGTGCCAGCAGCCATGCAGCGGGAGGGCCCTACGAGCAGTACTTC CASSHAAGGPYEQYF
many TRBJ2-1 . TRBV11-2 TGTGCCAGCAATCCTAGGGCGGGGAGACCCCAGAATGAGCAGTTCTTC CASNPRAGRPQNEQFF
. TRBJ2-2 . TRBV15 TGTGCCACCAGCAGAGGAGGCACGAAAAACACCGGGGAGCTGTTTTTT CATSRGGTKNTGELFF
few TRBJ2-1 TRBD1 TRBV30 TGTGCCTGGAGCCCCGGGACAGGGGCAGAAGAGCAGTTCTTC CAWSPGTGAEEQFF
once TRBJ2-1 . TRBV7-2 TGTGCCAGCAGCTTCGGCAGGCACAATGAGCAGTTCTTC CASSFGRHNEQFF